This T cell receptor (beta chain) was found in a study of PD-L1 blockade in urothelial cancer. Germline CDR1 reads GTSNPN; CDR2 reads SVGIG (reference sequence). V was trimmed by 2 bases and J by 2 bases, leaving 13 bases between them. This CDR3 has 15 amino acids. Described time point: pretreatment peripheral blood. The method was immunoSEQ multiplex PCR; TCRdb's version includes in-frame clones alone and lacks a portion of them. The table includes tens of thousands of clones, approximately 81% detected once. This receptor was identified in a man in his sixties with urothelial cancer. V gene TRBV30 combines with J gene TRBJ1-3, with D possibly being TRBD1 (5 bases). This sample comprised PBMCs, obtained around atezolizumab (anti-PD-L1) treatment. The CDR3 DNA sequence: TGTGCCTGGAGTCAGGGCACCTCAACTGGAAACACCATATATTTT. Translation gives CAWSQGTSTGNTIYF. Using reference TRBV30 and TRBJ1-3 for the parts outside the CDR3, the full variable domain is SQTIHQWPATLVQPVGSPLSLECTVEGTSNPNLYWYRQAAGRGLQLLFYSVGIGQISSEVPQNLSASRPQDRQFILSSKKLLLSDSGFYLCAWSQGTSTGNTIYFGEGSWLTVV.